This T cell receptor beta chain stems from a study of cytomegalovirus exposure and HLA in healthy donors. Study-level background: It was reported in a later analysis that the roughly 120 validation repertoires used the same platform as the roughly 700 first-cohort repertoires. Study-wide results and limits: Fewer than 200 TCR beta chains were listed as cytomegalovirus-associated. Among the CMV-associated chains, three were confirmed in vitro as specific for CMV antigens.

Germline V gene data show CDR1 as MNHEY and CDR2 as SMNVEV (reference sequence). This CDR3 spans 15 amino acids. Losses at the gene ends were 3 bases for V and 7 bases for J; bases not matched to a gene: 11. Separation from the roughly 690-subject first cohort characterized the roughly 120-subject validation cohort, to which the donors belonged. About this clone itself: Its antigen remains unknown.

Sequencing was performed with immunoSEQ multiplex PCR; in TCRdb, only in-frame clones are kept and a portion is missing. The data contain roughly 90,000 clones, 93% of them singletons. The receptor was isolated from a young woman in good health and CMV-seropositive. Sequencing was done on a sample of PBMCs. V and J are TRBV27 and TRBJ1-1; 7 nucleotides align to TRBD1. The CDR3 coding sequence is TGTGCCAGCAGTTTCCTGCGAACAGGGGCGGGTGAAGCTTTCTTT. Translating it yields CASSFLRTGAGEAFF.